This entry lists 19 T cell receptor beta chains sequenced from one sample in a study of CD8+ T cells in alopecia areata. Sequencing relied on a cDNA template that was reverse transcribed from extracted RNA. Assay used: immunoSEQ multiplex PCR; TCRdb lists only in-frame clones, some missing. The sample has about 250,000 clones; 45% to 70% are singletons. Treatment given: oral pan-JAK inhibitor, 5-10 mg twice daily. Sequences were derived from CD4+ T cells sorted from blood, sampled between weeks 51 and 52, from a patient treated with tofacitinib. The origin of the receptors is a human donor with alopecia areata.

The chain couples TRBV7-3 to TRBJ2-1; D gene unclear. V lost 3 bases and J lost 10, with 13 bases in between. CDR3 length: 13 amino acids. Germline V CDR1 and CDR2: SGHTA, FQGTGA. In nucleotides, the CDR3 is TGTGCCAGCAGCTTCGCGGTAGATGAGGAGCAGTTCTTC. Protein sequence: CASSFAVDEEQFF.

The gene calls are TRBV27 and TRBJ1-6, with TRBD1 as a possible D gene (5 bases). Germline CDR1 and CDR2: MNHEY and SMNVEV (reference sequence). Trimming took 5 bases from V and 7 from J, leaving 15 bases between them. This CDR3 is 15 amino acids long. CDR3 amino acids: CASSTSGTGNSPLHF. DNA of the CDR3: TGTGCCAGCAGTACCTCCGGGACTGGGAATTCACCCCTCCACTTT.

The chain carries TRBV10-3 and TRBJ2-6; D gene uncertain. Looked up from germline, CDR1 is ENHRY and CDR2 is SYGVKD. The CDR3 spans 13 residues. Trimming left V 10 bases short and J 2 bases short, with 9 bases between. The CDR3 protein is CATSSPGANVLTF. In DNA form, the CDR3 reads TGTGCCACCTCAAGCCCTGGGGCCAACGTCCTGACTTTC.

V is TRBV7-9 and J is TRBJ1-1; TRBD1 is a possible D gene (5 bases). Germline V gene lookup returns CDR1 SEHNR and CDR2 FQNEAQ (reference sequence). The CDR3 has 16 residues. The V end lost 5 bases, the J end lost 4 bases, and 20 bases lay between the germline ends. CDR3 sequence: CASSPQAGIESTEAFF. CDR3 nucleotide sequence: TGTGCCAGCAGCCCTCAGGCAGGGATAGAGAGCACTGAAGCTTTCTTT.

The chain couples TRBV6-5 to TRBJ2-7; D is ambiguous. CDR1 is MNHEY, CDR2 SVGAGI, per germline. Trimming removed 0 bases at V and 2 bases at J, with 8 bases between. This CDR3 has 14 amino acids. The DNA for the CDR3 is TGTGCCAGCAGTTACTCCCTGGGAACCTACGAGCAGTACTTC. This gives the protein CASSYSLGTYEQYF.

The CDR3 region is CAISVDRANQPQHF. The CDR3 DNA follows: TGTGCCATCAGTGTGGACAGGGCCAATCAGCCCCAGCATTTT. This sequence joins TRBV10-3 and TRBJ1-5; the match to TRBD1 covers 8 bases. CDR1 is ENHRY and CDR2 is SYGVKD in the germline V gene. Unmatched junction bases numbered 2, after V lost 4 bases and J lost 3 bases. The CDR3 is 14 residues long.

The chain recombines TRBV5-1 with TRBJ2-1; D perhaps matches TRBD2 (6 bases). The germline CDR1 and CDR2 sequences are SGHRS and YFSETQ. Trimming shortened V by 3 bases and J by 4 bases, and 14 bases separated the two germline ends. This CDR3 is built from 15 residues. This CDR3 is CASSSVGGTYNEQFF. The CDR3 nucleotides read TGCGCCAGCAGCTCTGTGGGGGGAACGTACAATGAGCAGTTCTTC.

The CDR3 sequence: CASSRQLGQLSEQYF. Here the CDR3 DNA reads TGTGCCAGCAGTCGGCAGCTTGGACAGCTCTCCGAGCAGTACTTC. V gene TRBV27 combines with J gene TRBJ2-7, with D tentatively TRBD1 (6 bases). The germline V gene has CDR1 MNHEY and CDR2 SMNVEV (reference sequence). The CDR3 loop spans 15 amino acids. V lost 5 bases and J 6 bases, leaving 20 bases between the germline ends.

Points on this clone: Other nucleotide sequences from this sample produce the same CDR3. The chain links TRBV7-6 to TRBJ2-6; D unclear. This CDR3 comprises 15 residues. The ends were cut back, 2 bases at V and 1 base at J, with 6 bases in the middle. CDR1 SGHVS and CDR2 FNYEAQ come from the germline V gene. In DNA form, the CDR3 reads TGTGCCAGCAGCTTATTCGGGTCTGGGGCCAACGTCCTGACTTTC. Its protein is CASSLFGSGANVLTF. Full variable domain (rest looked up from reference TRBV7-6 and TRBJ2-6): GAGVSQSPRYKVTKRGQDVALRCDPISGHVSLYWYRQALGQGPEFLTYFNYEAQQDKSGLPNDRFSAERPEGSISTLTIQRTEQRDSAMYRCASSLFGSGANVLTFGAGSRLTVL.

The chain recombines TRBV27 with TRBJ2-2; 9 bases agree with TRBD2. Germline V gene lookup returns CDR1 MNHEY and CDR2 SMNVEV (reference sequence). The V and J ends lost 3 bases and 7 bases, in that order; junction bases with no gene match: 6. This CDR3 is 15 amino acids long. The CDR3 DNA reads as TGTGCCAGCAGTTTCCGCGGGGGGGCTGACGGGGAGCTGTTTTTT. Translation gives CASSFRGGADGELFF.

This clone was seen a few times. The chain joins TRBV25-1 to TRBJ1-1; 7 nucleotides line up with TRBD1. The V gene's germline CDR1 is MGHDK and CDR2 SYGVNS. This CDR3 is 14 amino acids long. V lost 4 bases, J lost 4 bases, and 6 bases stayed unmatched. CDR3 bases: TGTGCCAGCAGTGGAACAGGGGCGATCACTGAAGCTTTCTTT. Protein sequence: CASSGTGAITEAFF.

CDR3 residues: CSVVWGIRAKNIQYF. The CDR3 DNA reads as TGCAGCGTTGTTTGGGGAATTAGAGCCAAAAACATTCAGTACTTC. J is TRBJ2-4 and V is TRBV29-1; no definite D call. Trimming took off 4 bases at V and 0 bases at J, with 13 bases between the two ends. CDR3 size: 15 residues. Germline lookup yields CDR1 SQVTM and CDR2 ANQGSEA.

The chain links TRBV9 to TRBJ2-2; D perhaps matches TRBD1 (6 bases). Germline lookup yields CDR1 SGDLS and CDR2 YYNGEE. The CDR3 is 15 residues long. V was pared by 6 bases and J by 4 bases, with 16 bases between. The CDR3 sequence: CASKKGQGGTGELFF. The CDR3 DNA reads as TGTGCCAGCAAAAAGGGCCAAGGGGGCACCGGGGAGCTGTTTTTT.

The chain joins TRBV30 to TRBJ1-6; unclear D gene. V lost 7 bases and J lost 7, with 11 bases in between. The CDR3 has 12 residues. Per the germline V gene, CDR1 is GTSNPN and CDR2 is SVGIG (reference sequence). CDR3 sequence: CASGLANSPLHF. Written as DNA, the CDR3 is TGTGCCTCCGGACTGGCGAATTCACCCCTCCACTTT. The whole variable domain, remainder taken from reference TRBV30 and TRBJ1-6, is SQTIHQWPATLVQPVGSPLSLECTVEGTSNPNLYWYRQAAGRGLQLLFYSVGIGQISSEVPQNLSASRPQDRQFILSSKKLLLSDSGFYLCASGLANSPLHFGNGTRLTVT.

The rearrangement links TRBV29-1 to TRBJ1-2; TRBD1 matches at 8 bases. V lost 1 base, J lost 3 bases, and 13 bases stayed unmatched. Germline V gene lookup returns CDR1 SQVTM and CDR2 ANQGSEA. The CDR3 runs 17 residues. CDR3 DNA sequence: TGCAGCGTTGAAGTGATCACCCAGGGGGCGTATGACTATGGCTACACCTTC. Its translation is CSVEVITQGAYDYGYTF.

This clone turned up a few times. V and J are TRBV29-1 and TRBJ2-7; D is undetermined. Trimming took 7 bases from V and 12 from J, leaving 13 bases between them. Germline loops: CDR1 SQVTM, CDR2 ANQGSEA. The CDR3 sequence is 9 residues long. The CDR3, as DNA: TGCAGCGAAGGTACCTGGAGGTACTTC. This codes for CSEGTWRYF.

V and J are TRBV4-1 and TRBJ1-3, with D maybe TRBD1 (6 bases). The CDR3 totals 16 residues. Germline V gives CDR1 MGHRA, CDR2 YSYEKL. Trimming removed 4 bases from V and 2 bases from J, with 15 bases in between. The CDR3 loop is CASSLNTGTPGNTIYF. CDR3 DNA: TGCGCCAGCAGCCTAAATACAGGGACTCCTGGAAACACCATATATTTT.

This clone came up a few times. The genes are TRBV30 and TRBJ1-4; 9 bases are a match to TRBD1. Germline V gene lookup returns CDR1 GTSNPN and CDR2 SVGIG (reference sequence). CDR3 length: 13 amino acids. Germline trimming cut 5 bases from V and 8 bases from J; bases unmatched to any gene: 6. CDR3 sequence (DNA): TGTGCCTGGTCGGGACAGGGTTGGGAAAAACTGTTTTTT. Its translation: CAWSGQGWEKLFF.

This clone turned up a few times. The chain joins TRBV6-5 to TRBJ1-5; 7 bases map to TRBD1. V was pared by 5 bases and J by 4 bases, with 5 bases of the junction left unmatched. The V gene's germline CDR1 is MNHEY and CDR2 SVGAGI. The CDR3 length is 14 residues. The chain's CDR3 is CASSRDSLNQPQHF. Here the CDR3 DNA reads TGTGCCAGCAGTCGGGACAGTTTAAATCAGCCCCAGCATTTT.